What follows is one T cell receptor (beta chain) and its context. The V segment lost 0 bases and the J segment 7 bases; nucleotides outside the gene matches: 7. The CDR3 consists of 15 residues. Germline V gives CDR1 LGHNA, CDR2 YNFKEQ. The data were taken from a study of shared clonotypes between healthy human individuals. Measured with immunoSEQ multiplex PCR; TCRdb has only the in-frame clones, and not every one. Of a few hundred thousand clones in the sample, around 67% were seen once. The chain couples TRBV4-2 to TRBJ2-3, with 7 bases matching TRBD2. This receptor was identified in a young man in good health. Material for sequencing was memory CD4+ T cells sorted from blood. Documented subset: CD45RA-negative fraction. The CDR3 region has the DNA TGTGCCAGCAGCCAAGACCGACTAGCTGGGAATACGCAGTATTTT. Protein sequence: CASSQDRLAGNTQYF.